Listed here is a single T cell receptor (beta chain). Original processing notes: Reference gene primer amplification gave estimated nucleated cell counts. The table came from immunoSEQ multiplex PCR; TCRdb's copy has only in-frame clones and leaves some out. The V and J calls and the clone size are those of that table, but D and trimming were determined from the DNA. The table includes 140,000 to 150,000 clones, around 80% detected once. The data were obtained in a study of blood T cell repertoires in COVID-19. Study overall: From the United States, Italy and Spain came samples of acute and convalescent COVID-19. T cells, B-cell-depleted T cells, or PBMCs supplied cDNA or gDNA.

The CDR3 consists of 13 residues. J lost 6 bases, V lost 6 bases, and 7 bases had no gene match. Germline values: CDR1 SGHDN, CDR2 FVKESK. V usage is TRBV14 and J usage is TRBJ2-7, with 8 bases matching TRBD2. This receptor was obtained from a man in his 70s who had recovered from COVID-19. The sequenced material came from peripheral blood. The DNA for the CDR3 is TGTGCCAGCAGTCCTGATCTAGCGGGCGAGCAGTACTTC. Translated, it gives CASSPDLAGEQYF.